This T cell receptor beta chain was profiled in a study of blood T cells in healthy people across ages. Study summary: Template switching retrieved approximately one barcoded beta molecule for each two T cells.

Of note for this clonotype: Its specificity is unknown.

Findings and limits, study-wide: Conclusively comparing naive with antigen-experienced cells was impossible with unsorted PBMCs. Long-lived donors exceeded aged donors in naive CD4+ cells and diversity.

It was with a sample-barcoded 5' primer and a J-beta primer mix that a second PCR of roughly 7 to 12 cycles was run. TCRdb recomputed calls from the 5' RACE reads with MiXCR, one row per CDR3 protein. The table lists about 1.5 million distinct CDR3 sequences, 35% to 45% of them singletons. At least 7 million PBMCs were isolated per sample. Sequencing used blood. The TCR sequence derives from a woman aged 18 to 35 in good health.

CDR3 residues: CSARGQRNQPQHF. DNA of the CDR3: TGCAGTGCTAGGGGACAACGCAATCAGCCCCAGCATTTT. The chain joins TRBV20-1 to TRBJ1-5; maybe TRBD1 (6 bases). V was cut by 3 bases and J by 2 bases, with 8 bases left in between. This CDR3 is built from 13 residues. Per the germline V gene, CDR1 is DFQATT and CDR2 is SNEGSKA (reference sequence).